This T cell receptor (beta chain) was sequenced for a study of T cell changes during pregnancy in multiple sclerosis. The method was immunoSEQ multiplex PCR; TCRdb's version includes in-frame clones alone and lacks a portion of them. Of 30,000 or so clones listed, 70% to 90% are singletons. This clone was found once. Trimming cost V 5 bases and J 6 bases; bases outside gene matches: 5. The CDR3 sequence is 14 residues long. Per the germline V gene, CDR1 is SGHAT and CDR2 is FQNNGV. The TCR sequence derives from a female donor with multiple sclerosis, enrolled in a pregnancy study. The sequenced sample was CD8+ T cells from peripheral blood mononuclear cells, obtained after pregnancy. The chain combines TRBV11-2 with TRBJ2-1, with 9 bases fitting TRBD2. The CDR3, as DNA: TGTGCCAGCAGCGCGGGACTAGCCCCCAATGAGCAGTTCTTC. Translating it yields CASSAGLAPNEQFF. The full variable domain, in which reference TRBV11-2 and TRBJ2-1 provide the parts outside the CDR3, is EAGVAQSPRYKIIEKRQSVAFWCNPISGHATLYWYQQILGQGPKLLIQFQNNGVVDDSQLPKDRFSAERLKGVDSTLKIQPAKLEDSAVYLCASSAGLAPNEQFFGPGTRLTVL.